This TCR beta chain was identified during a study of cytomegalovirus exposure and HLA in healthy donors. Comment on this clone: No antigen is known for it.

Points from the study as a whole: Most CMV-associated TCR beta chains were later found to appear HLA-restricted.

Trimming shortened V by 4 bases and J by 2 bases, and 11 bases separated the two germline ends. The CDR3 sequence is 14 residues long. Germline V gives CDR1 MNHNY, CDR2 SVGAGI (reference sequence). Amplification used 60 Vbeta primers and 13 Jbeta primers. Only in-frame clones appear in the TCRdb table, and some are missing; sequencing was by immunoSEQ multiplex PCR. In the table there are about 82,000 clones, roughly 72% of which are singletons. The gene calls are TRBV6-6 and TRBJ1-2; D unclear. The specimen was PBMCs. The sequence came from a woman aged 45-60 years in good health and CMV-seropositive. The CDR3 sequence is CASSLSGINYGYTF. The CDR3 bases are TGTGCCAGCAGTTTGTCGGGGATCAACTATGGCTACACCTTC.